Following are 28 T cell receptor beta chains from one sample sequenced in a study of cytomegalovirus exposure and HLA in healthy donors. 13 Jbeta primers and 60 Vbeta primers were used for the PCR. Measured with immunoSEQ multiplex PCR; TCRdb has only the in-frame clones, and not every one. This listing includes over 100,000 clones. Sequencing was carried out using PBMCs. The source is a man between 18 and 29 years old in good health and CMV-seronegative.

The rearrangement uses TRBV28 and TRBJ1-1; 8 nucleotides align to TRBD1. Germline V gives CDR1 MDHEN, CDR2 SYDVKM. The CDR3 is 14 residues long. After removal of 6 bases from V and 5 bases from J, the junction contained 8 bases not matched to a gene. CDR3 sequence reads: CASRAPGTGTEAFF. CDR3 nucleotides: TGTGCCAGCAGGGCTCCCGGGACAGGAACTGAAGCTTTCTTT.

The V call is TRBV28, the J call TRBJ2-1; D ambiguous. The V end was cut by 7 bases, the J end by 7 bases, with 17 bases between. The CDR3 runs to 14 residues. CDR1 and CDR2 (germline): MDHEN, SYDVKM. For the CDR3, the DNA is TGTGCCAGCATAGAAGGAGAATTTTGGAATGAGCAGTTCTTC. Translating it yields CASIEGEFWNEQFF.

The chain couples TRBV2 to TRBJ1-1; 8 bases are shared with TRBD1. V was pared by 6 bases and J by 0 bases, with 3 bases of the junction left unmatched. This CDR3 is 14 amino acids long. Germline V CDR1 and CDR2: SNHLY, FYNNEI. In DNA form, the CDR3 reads TGTGCCAGCAGGGGACAGGCAATGAACACTGAAGCTTTCTTT. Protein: CASRGQAMNTEAFF.

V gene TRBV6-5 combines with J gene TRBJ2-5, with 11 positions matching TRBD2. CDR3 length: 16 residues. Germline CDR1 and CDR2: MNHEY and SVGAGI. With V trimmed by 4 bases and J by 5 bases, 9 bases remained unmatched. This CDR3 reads CASSLGLAGTSETQYF. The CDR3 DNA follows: TGTGCCAGCAGTTTAGGACTAGCGGGTACGTCGGAGACCCAGTACTTC.

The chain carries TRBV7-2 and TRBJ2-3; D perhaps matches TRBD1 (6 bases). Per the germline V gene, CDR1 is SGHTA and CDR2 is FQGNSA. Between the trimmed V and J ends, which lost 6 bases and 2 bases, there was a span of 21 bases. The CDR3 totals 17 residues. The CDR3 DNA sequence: TGTGCCAGCAGTAGGATAGGGGGTGCGGCCCTCACAGATACGCAGTATTTT. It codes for CASSRIGGAALTDTQYF. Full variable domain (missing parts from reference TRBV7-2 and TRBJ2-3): GAGVSQSPSNKVTEKGKDVELRCDPISGHTALYWYRQSLGQGLEFLIYFQGNSAPDKSGLPSDRFSAERTGGSVSTLTIQRTQQEDSAVYLCASSRIGGAALTDTQYFGPGTRLTVL.

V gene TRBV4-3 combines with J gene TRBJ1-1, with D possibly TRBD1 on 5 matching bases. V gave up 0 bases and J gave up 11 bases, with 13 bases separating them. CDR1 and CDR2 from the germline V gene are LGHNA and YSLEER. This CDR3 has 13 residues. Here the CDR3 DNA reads TGCGCCAGCAGCCAAGATTGGGGGGAGGGGGCTTTCTTT. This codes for CASSQDWGEGAFF.

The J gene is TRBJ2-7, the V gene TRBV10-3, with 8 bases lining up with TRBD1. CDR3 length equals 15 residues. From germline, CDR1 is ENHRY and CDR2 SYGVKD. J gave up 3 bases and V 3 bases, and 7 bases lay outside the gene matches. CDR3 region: CAISDLTGGNYEQYF. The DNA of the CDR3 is TGTGCCATCAGTGACCTAACAGGGGGGAACTACGAGCAGTACTTC.

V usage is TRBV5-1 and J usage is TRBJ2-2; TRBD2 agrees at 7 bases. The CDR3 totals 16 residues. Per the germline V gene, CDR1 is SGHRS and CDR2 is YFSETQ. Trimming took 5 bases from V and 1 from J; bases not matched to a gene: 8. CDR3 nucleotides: TGCGCCAGCAGACTATCGGGGACTAAGAACACCGGGGAGCTGTTTTTT. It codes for CASRLSGTKNTGELFF.

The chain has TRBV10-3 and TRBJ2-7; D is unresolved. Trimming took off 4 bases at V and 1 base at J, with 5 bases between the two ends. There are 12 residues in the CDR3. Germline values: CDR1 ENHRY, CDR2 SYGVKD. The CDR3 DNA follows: TGTGCCATCAGTGGGCAGTCCTACGAGCAGTACTTC. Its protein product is CAISGQSYEQYF.

CDR3 coding DNA: TGTGCCAGCAGTTATACCCTGGACAGAGCCTACGAGCAGTACTTC. Its translation: CASSYTLDRAYEQYF. The gene calls are TRBV6-5 and TRBJ2-5; the D gene is possibly TRBD1 (6 bases). The closer fit of TRBJ2-7 to the DNA end suggests the J call may be wrong. Germline V gives CDR1 MNHEY, CDR2 SVGAGI. CDR3 length: 15 amino acids.

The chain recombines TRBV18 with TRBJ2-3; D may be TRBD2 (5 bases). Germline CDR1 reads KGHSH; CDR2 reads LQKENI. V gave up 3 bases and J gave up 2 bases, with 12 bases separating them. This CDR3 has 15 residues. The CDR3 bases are TGTGCCAGCTCACCCTCGACGGGGTACACAGATACGCAGTATTTT. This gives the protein CASSPSTGYTDTQYF.

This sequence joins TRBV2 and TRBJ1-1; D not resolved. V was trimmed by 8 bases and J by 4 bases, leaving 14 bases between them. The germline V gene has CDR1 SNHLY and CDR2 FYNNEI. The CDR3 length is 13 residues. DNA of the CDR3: TGTGCCAGCCTCTGGATTGAGGCCACTGAAGCTTTCTTT. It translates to CASLWIEATEAFF. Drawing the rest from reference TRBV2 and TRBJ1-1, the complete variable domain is EPEVTQTPSHQVTQMGQEVILRCVPISNHLYFYWYRQILGQKVEFLVSFYNNEISEKSEIFDDQFSVERPDGSNFTLKIRSTKLEDSAMYFCASLWIEATEAFFGQGTRLTVV.

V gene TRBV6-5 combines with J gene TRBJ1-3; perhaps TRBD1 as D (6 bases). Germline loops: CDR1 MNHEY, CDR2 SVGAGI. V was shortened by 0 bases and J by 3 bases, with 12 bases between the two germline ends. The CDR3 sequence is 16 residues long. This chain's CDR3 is CASSYSSRGGGNTIYF. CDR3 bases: TGTGCCAGCAGTTACTCGTCAAGAGGGGGTGGAAACACCATATATTTT.

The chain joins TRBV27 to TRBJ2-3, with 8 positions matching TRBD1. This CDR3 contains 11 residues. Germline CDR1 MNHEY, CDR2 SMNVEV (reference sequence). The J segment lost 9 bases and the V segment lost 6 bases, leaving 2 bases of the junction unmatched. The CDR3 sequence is CASRTGGTQYF. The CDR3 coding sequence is TGTGCCAGCAGAACAGGGGGAACGCAGTATTTT.

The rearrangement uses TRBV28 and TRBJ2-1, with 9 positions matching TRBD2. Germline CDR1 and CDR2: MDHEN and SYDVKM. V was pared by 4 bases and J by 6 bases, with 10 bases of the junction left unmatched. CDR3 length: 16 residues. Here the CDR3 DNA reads TGTGCCAGCAGTTCGCTGACTAGCGGCCTGTTCAATGAGCAGTTCTTC. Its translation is CASSSLTSGLFNEQFF.

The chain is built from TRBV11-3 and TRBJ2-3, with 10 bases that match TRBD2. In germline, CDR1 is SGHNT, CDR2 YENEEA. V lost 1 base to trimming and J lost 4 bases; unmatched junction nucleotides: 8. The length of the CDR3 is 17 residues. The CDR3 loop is CASSLVLAGVIADTQYF. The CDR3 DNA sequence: TGTGCCAGCAGCTTAGTTCTAGCGGGAGTCATCGCAGATACGCAGTATTTT.

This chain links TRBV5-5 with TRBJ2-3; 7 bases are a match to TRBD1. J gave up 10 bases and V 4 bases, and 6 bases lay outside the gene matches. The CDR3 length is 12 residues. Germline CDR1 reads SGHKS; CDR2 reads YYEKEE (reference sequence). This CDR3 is CASSPTGDAQYF. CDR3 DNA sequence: TGTGCCAGCAGCCCCACAGGGGATGCGCAGTATTTT.

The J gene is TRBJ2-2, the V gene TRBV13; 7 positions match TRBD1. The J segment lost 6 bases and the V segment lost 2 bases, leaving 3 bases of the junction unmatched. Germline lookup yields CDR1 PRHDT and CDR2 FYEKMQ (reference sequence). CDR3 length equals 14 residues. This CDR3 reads CASSLLQGAGELFF. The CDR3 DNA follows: TGTGCCAGCAGCTTATTGCAGGGGGCCGGGGAGCTGTTTTTT.

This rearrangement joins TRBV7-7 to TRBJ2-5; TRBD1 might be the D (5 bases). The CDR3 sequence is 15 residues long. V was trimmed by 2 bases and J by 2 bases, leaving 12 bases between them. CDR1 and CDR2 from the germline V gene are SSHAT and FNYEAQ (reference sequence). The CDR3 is CASSLLFPGQETQYF. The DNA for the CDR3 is TGTGCCAGCAGCTTATTGTTCCCAGGGCAAGAGACCCAGTACTTC.

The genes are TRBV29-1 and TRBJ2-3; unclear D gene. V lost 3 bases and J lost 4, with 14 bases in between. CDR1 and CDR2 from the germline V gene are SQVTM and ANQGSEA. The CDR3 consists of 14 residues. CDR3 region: CSVDLVFPSDTQYF. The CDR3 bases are TGCAGCGTTGATCTAGTGTTCCCCTCAGATACGCAGTATTTT.

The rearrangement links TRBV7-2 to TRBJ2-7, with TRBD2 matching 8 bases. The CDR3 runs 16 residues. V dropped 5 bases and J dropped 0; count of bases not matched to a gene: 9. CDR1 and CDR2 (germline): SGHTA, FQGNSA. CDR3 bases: TGTGCCAGCAGCCTTGATACCGGGACTAGCTCCTACGAGCAGTACTTC. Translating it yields CASSLDTGTSSYEQYF.

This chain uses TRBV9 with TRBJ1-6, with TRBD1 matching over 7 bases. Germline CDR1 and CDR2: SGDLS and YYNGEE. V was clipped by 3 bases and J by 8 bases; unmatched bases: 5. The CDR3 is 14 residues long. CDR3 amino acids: CASSARDSHSPLHF. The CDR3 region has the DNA TGTGCCAGCAGCGCCCGGGACAGTCATTCACCCCTCCACTTT. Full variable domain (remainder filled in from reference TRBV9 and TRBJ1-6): DSGVTQTPKHLITATGQRVTLRCSPRSGDLSVYWYQQSLDQGLQFLIQYYNGEERAKGNILERFSAQQFPDLHSELNLSSLELGDSALYFCASSARDSHSPLHFGNGTRLTVT.

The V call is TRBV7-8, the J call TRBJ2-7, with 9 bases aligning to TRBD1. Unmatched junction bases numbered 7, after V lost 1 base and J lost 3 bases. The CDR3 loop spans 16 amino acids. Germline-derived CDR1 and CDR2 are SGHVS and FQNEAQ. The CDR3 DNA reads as TGTGCCAGCAGCTTAGGGTCGACAGGGGGTCTCTACGAGCAGTACTTC. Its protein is CASSLGSTGGLYEQYF.

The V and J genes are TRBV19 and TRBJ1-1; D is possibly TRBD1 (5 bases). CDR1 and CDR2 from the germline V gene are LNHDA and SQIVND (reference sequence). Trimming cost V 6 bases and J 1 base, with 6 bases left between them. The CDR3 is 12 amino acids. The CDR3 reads CASRDRNTEAFF. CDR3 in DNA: TGTGCCAGTAGAGACAGGAACACTGAAGCTTTCTTT.

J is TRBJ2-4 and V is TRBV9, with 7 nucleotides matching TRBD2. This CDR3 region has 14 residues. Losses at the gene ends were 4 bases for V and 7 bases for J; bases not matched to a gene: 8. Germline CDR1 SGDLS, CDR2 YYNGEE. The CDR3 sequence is CASSTPSGANIQYF. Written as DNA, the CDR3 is TGTGCCAGCAGCACCCCTAGCGGAGCCAACATTCAGTACTTC.

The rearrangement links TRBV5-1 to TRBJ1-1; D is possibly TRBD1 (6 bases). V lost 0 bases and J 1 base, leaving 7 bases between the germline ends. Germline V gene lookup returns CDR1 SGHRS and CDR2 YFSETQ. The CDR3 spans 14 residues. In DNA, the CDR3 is TGCGCCAGCAGCTTGGCGGGACAGAACACTGAAGCTTTCTTT. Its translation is CASSLAGQNTEAFF.

For the CDR3, the DNA is TGTGCCAGCAGTTTAAGTACTAGCGGGGGGGCAGATACGCAGTATTTT. Protein: CASSLSTSGGADTQYF. This chain joins TRBV28 and TRBJ2-3; 13 bases map to TRBD2. J gave up 4 bases and V 2 bases, and 3 bases lay outside the gene matches. The CDR3 sequence is 16 residues long. Looked up from germline, CDR1 is MDHEN and CDR2 is SYDVKM.

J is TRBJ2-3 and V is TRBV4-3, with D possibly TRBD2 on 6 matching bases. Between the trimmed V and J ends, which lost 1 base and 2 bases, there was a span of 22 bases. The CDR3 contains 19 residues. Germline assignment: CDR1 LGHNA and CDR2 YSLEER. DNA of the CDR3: TGCGCCAGCAGCCAAGGAAAGTCGCGATCGGCGGGGACCACAGATACGCAGTATTTT. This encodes CASSQGKSRSAGTTDTQYF.